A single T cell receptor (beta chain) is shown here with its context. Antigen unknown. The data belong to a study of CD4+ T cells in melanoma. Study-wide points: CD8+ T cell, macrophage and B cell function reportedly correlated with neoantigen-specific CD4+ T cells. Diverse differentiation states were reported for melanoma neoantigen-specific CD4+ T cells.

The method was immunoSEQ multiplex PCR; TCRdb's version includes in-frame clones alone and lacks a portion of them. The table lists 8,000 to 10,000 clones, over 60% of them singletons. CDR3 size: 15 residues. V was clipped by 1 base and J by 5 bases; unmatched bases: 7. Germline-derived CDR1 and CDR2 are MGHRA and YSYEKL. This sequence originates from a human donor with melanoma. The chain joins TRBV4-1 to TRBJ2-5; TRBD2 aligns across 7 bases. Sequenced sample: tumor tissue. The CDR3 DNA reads TGCGCCAGCAGCCAAGTTGGGGGGGGGATGGAGACCCAGTACTTC. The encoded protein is CASSQVGGGMETQYF.